This T cell receptor (beta chain) emerged from a study of blood T cell repertoires in COVID-19. On the study more broadly: Samples came from the United States, Italy and Spain, spanning acute and convalescent COVID-19. The analysed material was cDNA or gDNA that came from T cells, B-cell-depleted T cells, or PBMCs.

CDR1 and CDR2 from the germline V gene are MDHEN and SYDVKM. Trimming pared 6 bases from V and 6 bases from J, leaving 21 bases between. The CDR3 has 16 residues. This clone was seen a single time. Per the study methods: Estimates of nucleated cell counts were drawn from the amplification of reference gene primers. Sequenced by immunoSEQ multiplex PCR; TCRdb stores in-frame clones only, minus some. D and trimming come from the DNA, and the V and J calls and clone size come from that table. The top ten hold 2.3% of the sample, which has 300,000 to 400,000 clones, approximately 89% seen once. This receptor was obtained from a woman aged 55-70 years with COVID-19, enrolled during active disease. This chain uses TRBV28 with TRBJ1-5, with D unclear. Source material: peripheral blood. The CDR3 region has the DNA TGTGCCAGCAGGAGGCCCCCGGGAAGCACGGTTCAGCCCCAGCATTTT. It translates to CASRRPPGSTVQPQHF. The full variable domain, its missing parts supplied by reference TRBV28 and TRBJ1-5, is DVKVTQSSRYLVKRTGEKVFLECVQDMDHENMFWYRQDPGLGLRLIYFSYDVKMKEKGDIPEGYSVSREKKERFSLILESASTNQTSMYLCASRRPPGSTVQPQHFGDGTRLSIL.